One and the same sample provided the 18 T cell receptor beta chains below, sequenced in a study of blood T cell repertoires in COVID-19. Repertoires were generated with immunoSEQ multiplex PCR, while TCRdb's copy carries only in-frame clones and drops some. The table includes more than 200,000 clones, roughly 83% detected once. Material: peripheral blood. These receptors originate from a man aged 35-49 years with acute or convalescent COVID-19.

The rearrangement links TRBV6-5 to TRBJ1-4; 9 bases match TRBD1. With V trimmed by 8 bases and J by 8 bases, 9 bases remained unmatched. There are 14 residues in the CDR3. Germline values: CDR1 MNHEY, CDR2 SVGAGI. CDR3 DNA: TGTGCCAGCGGGTCGGGACAGGGCCAAGAAAAACTGTTTTTT. The encoded protein is CASGSGQGQEKLFF.

The gene calls are TRBV7-9 and TRBJ1-1; TRBD1 aligns across 9 bases. The germline CDR1 and CDR2 sequences are SEHNR and FQNEAQ (reference sequence). Trimming at V came to 5 bases and at J to 11 bases, leaving 9 bases not matched to a gene. This CDR3 has 13 residues. CDR3 DNA sequence: TGTGCCAGCAGCCGGATCCGGGACAGGGAGGCTTTCTTT. Translation: CASSRIRDREAFF.

The chain has TRBV12-3 or TRBV12-4 and TRBJ2-3; no reliable D call. The ends were cut back, 6 bases at V and 5 bases at J, with 12 bases in the middle. CDR3 size: 13 residues. The CDR3 here is CASSPRSGDTQYF. CDR3 in DNA: TGTGCCAGCAGCCCTAGGTCGGGAGATACGCAGTATTTT.

The CDR3 reads CASSLLMGRWETQYF. CDR3 in DNA: TGTGCCAGCAGCCTACTTATGGGGAGGTGGGAGACCCAGTACTTC. The chain combines TRBV11-1 with TRBJ2-5, with D possibly matching TRBD2 (6 bases). Per germline, CDR1 SGHAT and CDR2 FQDESV (reference sequence). Trimming removed 5 bases at V and 5 bases at J, with 18 bases between. The CDR3 extends over 15 amino acids.

Worth noting for this clone: A junction boundary mismatches the germline segment, possibly from a read error. The chain employs TRBV13 and TRBJ1-2, with TRBD1 matching 11 bases. Per germline, CDR1 PRHDT and CDR2 FYEKMQ (reference sequence). The CDR3 loop spans 15 amino acids. The CDR3 loop reads CASSVGQGAKDGYTF. In DNA, the CDR3 is TGTGCCAGCAGCGTAGGACAGGGGGCTAAGGATGGCTACACCTTC. Drawing the rest from reference TRBV13 and TRBJ1-2, the complete variable domain is AAGVIQSPRHLIKEKRETATLKCYPIPRHDTVYWYQQGPGQDPQFLISFYEKMQSDKGSIPDRFSAQQFSDYHSELNMSSLELGDSALYFCASSVGQGAKDGYTFGSGTRLTVV.

The rearrangement uses TRBV6-2 or TRBV6-3 and TRBJ2-3; 8 bases fit TRBD2. The V and J ends lost 0 bases and 8 bases, in that order; junction bases with no gene match: 1. The CDR3 is 13 residues long. Germline V gene data show CDR1 as MNHEY and CDR2 as SVGEGT. CDR3 residues: CASSYSAGATQYF. CDR3 coding DNA: TGTGCCAGCAGTTACTCAGCGGGAGCTACGCAGTATTTT.

This clone was seen a handful of times. The chain joins TRBV11-2 to TRBJ1-1, with TRBD1 matching 8 bases. Germline V gives CDR1 SGHAT, CDR2 FQNNGV. Unmatched junction bases numbered 14, after V lost 6 bases and J lost 11 bases. The CDR3 sequence is 14 residues long. In DNA, the CDR3 is TGTGCCAGCAGTACAAGAACACAGGGGGGCCAGGCTTTCTTT. Translated, it gives CASSTRTQGGQAFF.

The chain links TRBV11-2 to TRBJ1-1; a weak D match, TRBD1 (5 bases). The V and J ends lost 1 base and 0 bases respectively, with 12 bases between them. The CDR3 loop spans 16 amino acids. The germline V gene has CDR1 SGHAT and CDR2 FQNNGV. The CDR3 protein is CASSLVSQGMNTEAFF. For the CDR3, the DNA is TGTGCCAGCAGCTTAGTCTCCCAGGGCATGAACACTGAAGCTTTCTTT.

The chain uses TRBV6-1 and TRBJ1-2, with a weak D call TRBD1 (5 bases). V lost 1 base and J 8 bases, leaving 17 bases between the germline ends. The germline CDR1 and CDR2 sequences are MNHNS and SASEGT. This CDR3 spans 15 amino acids. The CDR3 loop is CASSEEVGQGRGYTF. CDR3 nucleotides: TGTGCCAGCAGTGAAGAGGTTGGGCAGGGTAGGGGCTACACCTTC.

V usage is TRBV29-1 and J usage is TRBJ2-5; possible D gene TRBD1, 6 bases. V dropped 4 bases and J dropped 2 bases, with 23 bases sitting between them. Germline CDR1 and CDR2: SQVTM and ANQGSEA. The CDR3 has 17 residues. Here the CDR3 reads CSVAGALRVTVQETQYF. CDR3 DNA sequence: TGCAGCGTTGCAGGGGCCCTTAGGGTCACTGTACAAGAGACCCAGTACTTC.

The CDR3 DNA follows: TGTGCCAGCAGCTTACCGGGACTTCTCACAGATACGCAGTATTTT. It is translated as CASSLPGLLTDTQYF. This rearrangement joins TRBV5-5 to TRBJ2-3; D may be TRBD2 (6 bases). V lost 2 bases and J 2 bases, leaving 12 bases between the germline ends. This CDR3 is built from 15 residues. The germline gives CDR1 SGHKS, CDR2 YYEKEE (reference sequence).

Comments on this clone: The sample holds other DNA sequences that translate to the same CDR3. The chain employs TRBV3-1 (or the pseudogene TRBV3-2) and TRBJ2-1; tentative D call: TRBD2 (5 bases). CDR3 size: 12 residues. Trimming shortened V by 3 bases and J by 13 bases, and 13 bases separated the two germline ends. CDR1 is LGHDT and CDR2 is YNNKEL in the germline V gene (reference sequence). Written as DNA, the CDR3 is TGTGCCAGCAGCCAGGTCTCCGGGGAACAGTTCTTC. Its translation is CASSQVSGEQFF.

In its sample, this clone was seen once. The chain carries TRBV27 and TRBJ2-3; 12 positions match TRBD2. This CDR3 comprises 16 residues. CDR1 is MNHEY, CDR2 SMNVEV, per germline (reference sequence). J was trimmed by 0 bases and V by 2 bases; bases with no gene match: 0. CDR3 sequence reads: CASSLGTSGSTDTQYF. Here the CDR3 DNA reads TGTGCCAGCAGTTTAGGGACTAGCGGGAGCACAGATACGCAGTATTTT.

This rearrangement joins TRBV19 to TRBJ1-2, with D unresolved. The V gene's germline CDR1 is LNHDA and CDR2 SQIVND (reference sequence). The CDR3 consists of 14 residues. The V and J ends lost 4 bases and 4 bases respectively, with 13 bases between them. CDR3 sequence reads: CASSNGGAVYGYTF. The DNA for the CDR3 is TGTGCCAGTAGTAATGGAGGCGCCGTCTATGGCTACACCTTC. Drawing the rest from reference TRBV19 and TRBJ1-2, the complete variable domain is DGGITQSPKYLFRKEGQNVTLSCEQNLNHDAMYWYRQDPGQGLRLIYYSQIVNDFQKGDIAEGYSVSREKKESFPLTVTSAQKNPTAFYLCASSNGGAVYGYTFGSGTRLTVV.

V and J are TRBV20-1 and TRBJ1-5; 8 bases are shared with TRBD1. The CDR3 length is 15 residues. Germline assignment: CDR1 DFQATT and CDR2 SNEGSKA (reference sequence). The ends lost 3 bases at V and 5 bases at J; junction bases unmatched: 9. The CDR3 loop is CSASIRGRRDQPQHF. The CDR3 nucleotides read TGCAGTGCTAGTATCAGGGGGCGACGAGATCAGCCCCAGCATTTT.

This clone has just a few counts. The V call is TRBV27, the J call TRBJ1-1; 7 nucleotides match TRBD1. The trim removed 3 bases at V and 1 base at J, leaving 5 bases unmatched. This CDR3 comprises 15 residues. CDR1 is MNHEY and CDR2 is SMNVEV in the germline V gene (reference sequence). The CDR3 sequence is CASSLGDSWNTEAFF. The CDR3 nucleotides read TGTGCCAGCAGTTTGGGGGACAGTTGGAACACTGAAGCTTTCTTT.

In its sample, this clone was seen once. The CDR3, as DNA: TGCGCCAGCAGCGTACCAGCGGGAGCGGGAACAGATACGCAGTATTTT. Its protein product is CASSVPAGAGTDTQYF. The chain employs TRBV5-1 and TRBJ2-3, with 8 bases lining up with TRBD2. V lost 4 bases, J lost 3 bases, and 10 bases stayed unmatched. The CDR3 covers 16 residues. Germline V lookup: CDR1 SGHRS, CDR2 YFSETQ.

The chain has TRBV6-5 and TRBJ2-3; D is unresolved. The CDR3 sequence is 13 residues long. Germline CDR1 and CDR2: MNHEY and SVGAGI. V lost 5 bases to trimming and J lost 0 bases, with 6 bases between them. The CDR3 DNA reads as TGTGCCAGCAGTACGGTTAGCACAGATACGCAGTATTTT. Its translation is CASSTVSTDTQYF.